This is a list of T cell receptor beta chains from one sample in a study of cytomegalovirus exposure and HLA in healthy donors. Profiled with immunoSEQ multiplex PCR; TCRdb holds only in-frame clones, not every one. The table has around 160,000 clones, about 80% seen once. The sequencing input was PBMCs. All receptors derive from a man aged 50-60 years in good health and CMV-seropositive. The CDR3 runs from the conserved cysteine through the conserved F or W. Fields, in order: D gene, J gene, CDR3 length, V gene, clone size, CDR3 protein. A D gene is named only where the DNA matches it firmly. Not all rows give a size; the values are once, few, many and, for expanded clones, a class.

>TRBD2|TRBJ2-3|17|TRBV18|NA
CASSSGGGGGYGDTQYF
>NA|TRBJ2-1|18|TRBV19|NA
CATSGRGTRGSSYNEQFF
>TRBD1|TRBJ2-5|13|TRBV6-1|few
CASSLTGLETQYF
>NA|TRBJ1-2|13|TRBV4-3|once
CASSQGGRDGYTF
>TRBD2|TRBJ2-3|14|TRBV29-1|NA
CSVADGGRTDTQYF
>NA|TRBJ1-1|14|TRBV28|NA
CASNTALGTQKAFF
>TRBD1|TRBJ1-4|14|TRBV5-4|NA
CASSAGGSNEKLFF
>NA|TRBJ1-1|15|TRBV6-1|NA
CASSEGGPGGTEAFF
>TRBD1|TRBJ2-1|16|TRBV10-3|NA
CAISEGGTGVYNEQFF
>NA|TRBJ1-1|14|TRBV5-6|few
CASSFGHGNTEAFF
>NA|TRBJ2-7|13|TRBV5-4|NA
CASSLVQGREQYF
>TRBD1|TRBJ1-5|17|TRBV10-2|once
CASSSRTGVYGNQPQHF
>TRBD1|TRBJ1-1|15|TRBV19|NA
CASSVSGQVNTEAFF
>NA|TRBJ1-4|14|TRBV6-5|once
CASTYLQGNEKLFF
>TRBD1|TRBJ1-1|14|TRBV18|NA
CASSPNTGTGRAFF
>NA|TRBJ1-6|16|TRBV15|NA
CATSDLITGHDSPLHF
>NA|TRBJ2-2|16|TRBV10-1|once
CASSESTYTNTGELFF
>NA|NA|16|TRBV4-1|NA
CASSHLSSTNTYEQYF
>TRBD2|TRBJ2-1|15|TRBV15|NA
CATSTGTSGAYEQFF
>NA|TRBJ1-5|15|TRBV9|NA
CASSVAAWGGQPQHF
>NA|TRBJ2-4|16|TRBV4-2|NA
CASSQDEGGHGNIQYF
>NA|TRBJ2-2|15|TRBV5-6|NA
CASSLTDRDTGELFF
>NA|TRBJ2-1|12|TRBV9|NA
CASSGGYGEQFF
>NA|TRBJ2-3|18|TRBV21-1|NA
CASSIRGLAGGLTDTQYF
>TRBD2|TRBJ2-2|15|TRBV18|NA
CASSPPGTSTGELFF
>NA|TRBJ1-1|17|TRBV28|NA
CASRGGGVAGMNTEAFF
>NA|TRBJ1-5|14|TRBV5-1|NA
CASSLEGGNQPQHF
>NA|TRBJ1-3|18|TRBV7-2|NA
CASSSQPPTASSGNTIYF
>TRBD1|TRBJ1-1|13|TRBV7-3|NA
CASRYTTGNEAFF
>NA|TRBJ1-5|14|TRBV6-5|NA
CASSEQDSNQPQHF
>NA|TRBJ1-5|16|TRBV6-6|NA
CASKEGWGGGNQPQHF
>NA|TRBJ1-1|15|TRBV6-6|few
CASSYPQGMNTEAFF
>TRBD1|TRBJ1-5|17|TRBV7-2|NA
CASSLKGQGMMNQPQHF
>TRBD2|TRBJ2-2|18|TRBV7-6|NA
CASSSPRGLAGVTGELFF
>TRBD1|TRBJ1-4|15|TRBV7-9|NA
CASSEQGVLNEKLFF
>TRBD1|TRBJ2-2|16|TRBV4-1|few
CASRAGTGGYTGELFF
>NA|TRBJ2-6|17|TRBV28|NA
CASSPRGLQSGANVLTF
>NA|TRBJ1-5|15|TRBV4-1|NA
CASSQVATYNQPQHF
>TRBD1|TRBJ2-1|15|TRBV19|NA
CASSRDRGFYNEQFF
>NA|TRBJ1-5|13|TRBV30|NA
CAWSYNYNQPQHF